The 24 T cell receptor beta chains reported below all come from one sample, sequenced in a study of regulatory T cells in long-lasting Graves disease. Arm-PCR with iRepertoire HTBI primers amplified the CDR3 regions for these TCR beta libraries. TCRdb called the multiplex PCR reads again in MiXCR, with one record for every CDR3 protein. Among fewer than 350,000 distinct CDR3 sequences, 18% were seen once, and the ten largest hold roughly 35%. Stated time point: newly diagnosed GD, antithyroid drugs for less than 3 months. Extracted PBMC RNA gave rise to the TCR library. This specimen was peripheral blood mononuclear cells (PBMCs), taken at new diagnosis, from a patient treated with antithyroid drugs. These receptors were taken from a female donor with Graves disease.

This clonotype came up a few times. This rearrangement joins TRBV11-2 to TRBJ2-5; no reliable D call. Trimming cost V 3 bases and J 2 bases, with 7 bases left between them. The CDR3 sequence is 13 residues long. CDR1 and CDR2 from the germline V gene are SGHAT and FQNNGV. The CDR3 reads CASSFRPQETQYF. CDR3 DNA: TGTGCCAGCAGCTTTAGGCCTCAAGAGACCCAGTACTTC. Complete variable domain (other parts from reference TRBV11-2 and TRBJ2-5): EAGVAQSPRYKIIEKRQSVAFWCNPISGHATLYWYQQILGQGPKLLIQFQNNGVVDDSQLPKDRFSAERLKGVDSTLKIQPAKLEDSAVYLCASSFRPQETQYFGPGTRLLVL.

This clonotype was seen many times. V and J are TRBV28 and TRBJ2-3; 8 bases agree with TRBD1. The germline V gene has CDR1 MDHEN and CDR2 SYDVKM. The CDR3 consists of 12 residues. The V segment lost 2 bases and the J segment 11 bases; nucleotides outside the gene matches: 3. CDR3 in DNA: TGTGCCAGCAGTTTAGGACAGGGAGGGCAGTATTTT. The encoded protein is CASSLGQGGQYF.

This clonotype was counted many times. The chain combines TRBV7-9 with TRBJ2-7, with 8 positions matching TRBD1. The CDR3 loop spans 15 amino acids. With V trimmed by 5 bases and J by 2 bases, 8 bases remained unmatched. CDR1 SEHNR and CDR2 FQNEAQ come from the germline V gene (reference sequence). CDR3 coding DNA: TGTGCCAGCAGCAAGGTCGGGACAGGAACCTACGAGCAGTACTTC. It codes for CASSKVGTGTYEQYF.

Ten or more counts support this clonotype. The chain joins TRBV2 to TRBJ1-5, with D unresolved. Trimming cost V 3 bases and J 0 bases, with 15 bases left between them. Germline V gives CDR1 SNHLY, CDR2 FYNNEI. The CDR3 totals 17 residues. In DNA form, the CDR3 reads TGTGCCAGCAGTGAGTTCAAGGACCCAGATAGCAATCAGCCCCAGCATTTT. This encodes CASSEFKDPDSNQPQHF. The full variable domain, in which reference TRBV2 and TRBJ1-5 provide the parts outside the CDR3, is EPEVTQTPSHQVTQMGQEVILRCVPISNHLYFYWYRQILGQKVEFLVSFYNNEISEKSEIFDDQFSVERPDGSNFTLKIRSTKLEDSAMYFCASSEFKDPDSNQPQHFGDGTRLSIL.

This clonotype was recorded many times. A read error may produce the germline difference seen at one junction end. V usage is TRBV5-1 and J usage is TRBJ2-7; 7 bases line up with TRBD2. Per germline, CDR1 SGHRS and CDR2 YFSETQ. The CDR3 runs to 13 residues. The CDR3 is CASSPDLWTRVYF. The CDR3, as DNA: TGCGCCAGCAGCCCCGACCTTTGGACTAGGGTCTATTTC.

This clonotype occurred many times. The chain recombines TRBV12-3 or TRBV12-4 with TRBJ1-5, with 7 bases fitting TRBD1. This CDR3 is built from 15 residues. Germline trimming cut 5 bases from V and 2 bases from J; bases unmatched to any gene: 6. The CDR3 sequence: CASSRNRGGNQPQHF. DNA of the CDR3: TGTGCCAGCAGTCGAAACAGGGGTGGCAATCAGCCCCAGCATTTT.

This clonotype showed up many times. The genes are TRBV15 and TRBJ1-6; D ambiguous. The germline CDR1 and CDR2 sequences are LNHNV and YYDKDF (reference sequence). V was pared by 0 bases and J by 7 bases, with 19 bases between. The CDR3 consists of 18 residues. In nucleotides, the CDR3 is TGTGCCACCAGCAGAGAGTTATTTCTGGCCGCTGGCAATTCACCCCTCCACTTT. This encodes CATSRELFLAAGNSPLHF.

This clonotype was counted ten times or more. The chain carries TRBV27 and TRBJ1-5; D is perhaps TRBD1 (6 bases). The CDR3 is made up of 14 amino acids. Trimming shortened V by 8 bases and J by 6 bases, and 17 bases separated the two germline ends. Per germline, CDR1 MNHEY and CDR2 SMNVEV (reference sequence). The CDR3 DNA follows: TGTGCCAGCGGGAGGGGGGGCGCGGCTCAGCCCCAGCATTTT. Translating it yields CASGRGGAAQPQHF.

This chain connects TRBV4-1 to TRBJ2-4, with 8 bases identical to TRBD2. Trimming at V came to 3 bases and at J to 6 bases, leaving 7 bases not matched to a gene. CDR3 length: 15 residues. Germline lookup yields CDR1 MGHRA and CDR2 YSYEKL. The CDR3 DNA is TGCGCCAGCAGCCAGGGCGGCGGGGGGATAAACATTCAGTACTTC. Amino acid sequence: CASSQGGGGINIQYF.

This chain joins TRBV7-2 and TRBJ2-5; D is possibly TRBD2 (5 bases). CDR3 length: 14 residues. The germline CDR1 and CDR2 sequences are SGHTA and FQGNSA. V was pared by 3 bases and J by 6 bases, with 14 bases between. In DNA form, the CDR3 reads TGTGCCAGCAGCTTCAGTTACGGGGAGCAGACCCAGTACTTC. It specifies CASSFSYGEQTQYF. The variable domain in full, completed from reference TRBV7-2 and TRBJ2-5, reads GAGVSQSPSNKVTEKGKDVELRCDPISGHTALYWYRQSLGQGLEFLIYFQGNSAPDKSGLPSDRFSAERTGGSVSTLTIQRTQQEDSAVYLCASSFSYGEQTQYFGPGTRLLVL.

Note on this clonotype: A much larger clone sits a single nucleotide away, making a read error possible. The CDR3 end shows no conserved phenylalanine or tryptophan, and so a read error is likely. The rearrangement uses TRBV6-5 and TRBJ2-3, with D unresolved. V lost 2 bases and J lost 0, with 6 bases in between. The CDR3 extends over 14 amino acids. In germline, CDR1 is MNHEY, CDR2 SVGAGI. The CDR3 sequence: CASSYRSSTDTQYS. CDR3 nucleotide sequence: TGTGCCAGCAGTTACCGCTCTAGCACAGATACGCAGTATTCT.

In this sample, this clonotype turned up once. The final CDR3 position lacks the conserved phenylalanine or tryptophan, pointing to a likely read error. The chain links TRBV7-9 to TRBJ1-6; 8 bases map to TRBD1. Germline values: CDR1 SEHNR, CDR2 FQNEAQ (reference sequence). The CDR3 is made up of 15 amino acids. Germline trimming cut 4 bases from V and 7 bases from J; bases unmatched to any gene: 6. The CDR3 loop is CASSSTTGENSPLHY. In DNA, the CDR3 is TGTGCCAGCAGCTCTACGACAGGGGAAAATTCACCCCTCCACTAT.

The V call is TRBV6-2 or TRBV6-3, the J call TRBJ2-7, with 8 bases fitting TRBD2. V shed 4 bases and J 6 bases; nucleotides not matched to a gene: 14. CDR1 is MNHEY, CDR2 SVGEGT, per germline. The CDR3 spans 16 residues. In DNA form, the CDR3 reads TGTGCCAGCAGTTTAGGGAGGGAGCGGGAGTTGTGCGAGCAGTACTTC. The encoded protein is CASSLGRERELCEQYF.

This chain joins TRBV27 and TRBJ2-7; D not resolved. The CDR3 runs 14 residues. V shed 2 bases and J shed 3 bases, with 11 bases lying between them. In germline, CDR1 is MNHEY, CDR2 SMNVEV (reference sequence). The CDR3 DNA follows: TGTGCCAGCAGTTTAGGTCAGTTTAGCTACGAGCAGTACTTC. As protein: CASSLGQFSYEQYF.

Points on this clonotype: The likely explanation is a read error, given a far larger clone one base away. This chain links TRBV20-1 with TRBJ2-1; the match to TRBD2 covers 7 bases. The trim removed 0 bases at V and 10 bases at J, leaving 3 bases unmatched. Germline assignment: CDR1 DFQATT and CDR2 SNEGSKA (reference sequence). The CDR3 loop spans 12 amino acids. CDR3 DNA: TGCAGTGCTAGAGAGCGGGAGTACGAGCAGTTCTTC. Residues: CSAREREYEQFF.

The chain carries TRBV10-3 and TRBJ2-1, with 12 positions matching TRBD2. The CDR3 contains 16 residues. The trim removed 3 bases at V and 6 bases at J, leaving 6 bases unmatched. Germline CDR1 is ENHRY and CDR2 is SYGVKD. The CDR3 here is CAISEGLAGGFNEQFF. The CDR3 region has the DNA TGTGCCATCAGTGAAGGGCTAGCGGGAGGGTTCAATGAGCAGTTCTTC.

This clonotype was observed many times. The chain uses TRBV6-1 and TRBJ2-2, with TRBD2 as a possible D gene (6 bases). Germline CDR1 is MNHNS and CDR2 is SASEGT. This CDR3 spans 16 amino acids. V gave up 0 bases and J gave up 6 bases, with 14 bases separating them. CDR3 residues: CASSEASGLSSGELFF. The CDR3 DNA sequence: TGTGCCAGCAGTGAAGCGAGCGGGTTGTCCTCCGGGGAGCTGTTTTTT.

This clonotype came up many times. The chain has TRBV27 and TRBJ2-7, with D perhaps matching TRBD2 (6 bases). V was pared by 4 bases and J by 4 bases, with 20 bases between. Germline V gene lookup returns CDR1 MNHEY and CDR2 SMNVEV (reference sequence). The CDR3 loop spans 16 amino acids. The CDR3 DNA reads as TGTGCCAGCAGTTACGGGACTCCCCGGACCATATACGAGCAGTACTTC. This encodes CASSYGTPRTIYEQYF.

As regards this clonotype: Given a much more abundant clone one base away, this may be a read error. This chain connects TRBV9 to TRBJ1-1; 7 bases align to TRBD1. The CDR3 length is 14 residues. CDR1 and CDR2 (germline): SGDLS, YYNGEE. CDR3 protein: CASNNDRVNTEASF. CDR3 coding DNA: TGTGCCAGCAATAACGACAGGGTGAACACTGAAGCTTCCTTT.

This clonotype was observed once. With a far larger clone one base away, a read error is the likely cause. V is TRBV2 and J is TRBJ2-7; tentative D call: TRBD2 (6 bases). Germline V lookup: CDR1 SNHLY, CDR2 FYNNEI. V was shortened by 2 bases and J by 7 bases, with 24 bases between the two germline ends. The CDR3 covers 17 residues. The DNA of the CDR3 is TGTGCCAGCAGTGAACGTGGCCCGGGACTGGGCTCCAATGAGCAGTACTTC. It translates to CASSERGPGLGSNEQYF. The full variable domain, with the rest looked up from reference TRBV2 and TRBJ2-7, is EPEVTQTPSHQVTQMGQEVILRCVPISNHLYFYWYRQILGQKVEFLVSFYNNEISEKSEIFDDQFSVERPDGSNFTLKIRSTKLEDSAMYFCASSERGPGLGSNEQYFGPGTRLTVT.

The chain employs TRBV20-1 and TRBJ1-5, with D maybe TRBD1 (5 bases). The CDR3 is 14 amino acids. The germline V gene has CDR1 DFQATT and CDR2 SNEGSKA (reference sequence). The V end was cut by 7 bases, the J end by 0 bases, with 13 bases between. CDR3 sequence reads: CSVTGRNSNQPQHF. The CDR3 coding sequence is TGCAGTGTAACGGGACGGAATAGCAATCAGCCCCAGCATTTT.

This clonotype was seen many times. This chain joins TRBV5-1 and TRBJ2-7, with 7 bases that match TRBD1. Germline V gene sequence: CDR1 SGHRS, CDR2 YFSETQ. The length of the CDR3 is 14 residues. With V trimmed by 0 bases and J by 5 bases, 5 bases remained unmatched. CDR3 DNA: TGCGCCAGCAGCTTGGGCTTCACAGGGGACGAGCAGTACTTC. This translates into CASSLGFTGDEQYF. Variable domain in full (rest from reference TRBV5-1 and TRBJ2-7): KAGVTQTPRYLIKTRGQQVTLSCSPISGHRSVSWYQQTPGQGLQFLFEYFSETQRNKGNFPGRFSGRQFSNSRSEMNVSTLELGDSALYLCASSLGFTGDEQYFGPGTRLTVT.

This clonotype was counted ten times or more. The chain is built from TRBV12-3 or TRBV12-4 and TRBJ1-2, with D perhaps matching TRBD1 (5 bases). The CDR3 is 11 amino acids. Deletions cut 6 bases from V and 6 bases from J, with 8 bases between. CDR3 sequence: CASSYRNGYTF. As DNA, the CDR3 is TGTGCCAGCAGCTACAGGAATGGCTACACCTTC.

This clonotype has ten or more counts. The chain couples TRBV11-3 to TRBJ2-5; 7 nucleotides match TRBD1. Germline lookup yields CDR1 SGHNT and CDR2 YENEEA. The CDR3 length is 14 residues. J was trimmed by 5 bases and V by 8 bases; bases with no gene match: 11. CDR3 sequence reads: CASGGRGFSETQYF. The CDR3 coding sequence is TGTGCCAGCGGTGGCAGGGGGTTTTCCGAGACCCAGTACTTC.